This entry describes one T cell receptor (beta chain). What it binds is unknown. Per the germline V gene, CDR1 is SNHLY and CDR2 is FYNNEI. The CDR3 consists of 13 residues. V dropped 7 bases and J dropped 5 bases, with 11 bases sitting between them. This specimen belongs to a study of cytomegalovirus exposure and HLA in healthy donors. Study outcomes and limitations: A list of 150 to 200 TCR beta chains associated with cytomegalovirus was given.

The table came from immunoSEQ multiplex PCR; TCRdb's copy has only in-frame clones and leaves some out. This table has almost 65,000 clones, about 89% appearing once. The sample consisted of PBMCs. This receptor was obtained from a woman younger than 35 in good health and CMV-seronegative. This rearrangement joins TRBV2 to TRBJ1-4; maybe TRBD1 (5 bases). CDR3: CASTSTENEKLFF. In nucleotides, the CDR3 is TGTGCCAGCACGTCGACAGAGAATGAAAAACTGTTTTTT.